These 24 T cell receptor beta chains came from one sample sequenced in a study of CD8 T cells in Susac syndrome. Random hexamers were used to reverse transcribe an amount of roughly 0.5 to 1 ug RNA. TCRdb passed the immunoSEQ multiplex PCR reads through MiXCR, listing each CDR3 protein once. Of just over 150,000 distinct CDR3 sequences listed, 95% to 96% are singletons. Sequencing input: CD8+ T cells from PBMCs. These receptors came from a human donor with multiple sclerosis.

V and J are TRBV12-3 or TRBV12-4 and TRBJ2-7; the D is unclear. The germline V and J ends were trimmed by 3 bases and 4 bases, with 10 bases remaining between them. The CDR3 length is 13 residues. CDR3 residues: CASSFALGYEQYV. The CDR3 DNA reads TGTGCCAGCAGTTTCGCGTTAGGGTACGAGCAGTACGTC.

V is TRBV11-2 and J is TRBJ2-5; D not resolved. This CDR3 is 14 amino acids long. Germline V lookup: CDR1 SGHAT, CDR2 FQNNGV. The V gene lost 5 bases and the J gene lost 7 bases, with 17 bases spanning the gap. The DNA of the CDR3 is TGTGCCAGCAGCCAACGATGGGCCTTTGGGACCCAGTACTTC. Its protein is CASSQRWAFGTQYF. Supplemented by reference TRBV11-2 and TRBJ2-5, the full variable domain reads EAGVAQSPRYKIIEKRQSVAFWCNPISGHATLYWYQQILGQGPKLLIQFQNNGVVDDSQLPKDRFSAERLKGVDSTLKIQPAKLEDSAVYLCASSQRWAFGTQYFGPGTRLLVL.

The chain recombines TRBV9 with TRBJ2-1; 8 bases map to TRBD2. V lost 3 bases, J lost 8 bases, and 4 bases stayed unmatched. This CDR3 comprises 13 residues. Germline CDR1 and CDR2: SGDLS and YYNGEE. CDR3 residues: CASSGGLAYEQFF. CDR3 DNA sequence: TGTGCCAGCAGCGGCGGACTAGCCTATGAGCAGTTCTTC.

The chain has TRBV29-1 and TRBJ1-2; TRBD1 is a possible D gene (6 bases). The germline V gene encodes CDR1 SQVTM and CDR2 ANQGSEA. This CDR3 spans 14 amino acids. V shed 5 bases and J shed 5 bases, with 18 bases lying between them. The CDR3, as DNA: TGCAGCGTTCCAAGCCAGGGGACAAGTTATGGCTACACCTTC. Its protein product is CSVPSQGTSYGYTF.

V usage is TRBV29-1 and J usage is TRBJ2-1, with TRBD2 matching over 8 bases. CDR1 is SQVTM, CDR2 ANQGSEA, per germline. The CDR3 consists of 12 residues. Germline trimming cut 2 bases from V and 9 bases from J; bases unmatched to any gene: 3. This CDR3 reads CSVETSGIEQFF. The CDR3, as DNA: TGCAGCGTTGAAACTAGCGGCATTGAGCAGTTCTTC.

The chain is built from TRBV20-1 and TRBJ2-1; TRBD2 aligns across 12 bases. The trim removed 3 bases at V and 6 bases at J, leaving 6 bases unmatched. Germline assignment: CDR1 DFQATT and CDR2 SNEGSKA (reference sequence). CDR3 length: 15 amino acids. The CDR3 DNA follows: TGCAGTGCTAGGCTACTAGCGGGGGGTGCCAATGAGCAGTTCTTC. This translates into CSARLLAGGANEQFF.

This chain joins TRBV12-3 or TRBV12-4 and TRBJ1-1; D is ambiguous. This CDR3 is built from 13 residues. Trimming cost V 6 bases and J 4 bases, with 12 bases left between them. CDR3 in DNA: TGTGCCAGCAGACAGAGTGGCGGCACTGAAGCTTTCTTT. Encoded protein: CASRQSGGTEAFF.

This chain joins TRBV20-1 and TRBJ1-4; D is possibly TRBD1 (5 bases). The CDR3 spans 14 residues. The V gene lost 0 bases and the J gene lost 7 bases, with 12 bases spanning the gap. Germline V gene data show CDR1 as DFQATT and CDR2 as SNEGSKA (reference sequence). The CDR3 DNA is TGCAGTGCTAGAGAGGGGGGGTTGGGTGAAAAACTGTTTTTT. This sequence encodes CSAREGGLGEKLFF.

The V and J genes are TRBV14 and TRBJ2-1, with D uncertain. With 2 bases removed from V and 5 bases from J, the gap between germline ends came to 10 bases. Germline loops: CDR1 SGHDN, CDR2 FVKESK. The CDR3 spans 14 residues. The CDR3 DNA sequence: TGTGCCAGCAGCCAACGCTCCTCAGACAATGAGCAGTTCTTC. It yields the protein CASSQRSSDNEQFF.

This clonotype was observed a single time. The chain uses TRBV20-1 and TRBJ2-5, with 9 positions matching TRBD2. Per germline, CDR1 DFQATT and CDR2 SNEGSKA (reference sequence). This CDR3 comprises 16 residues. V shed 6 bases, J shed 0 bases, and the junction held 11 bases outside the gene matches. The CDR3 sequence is CSAAGGLALYQETQYF. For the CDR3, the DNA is TGCAGTGCCGCGGGGGGGCTAGCCCTGTACCAAGAGACCCAGTACTTC.

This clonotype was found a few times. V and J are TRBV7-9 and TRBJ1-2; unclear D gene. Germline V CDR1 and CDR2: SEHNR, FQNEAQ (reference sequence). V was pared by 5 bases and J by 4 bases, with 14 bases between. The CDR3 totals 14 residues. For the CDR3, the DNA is TGTGCCAGCAGCACCAGCGGGGAGTTCTATGGCTACACCTTC. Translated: CASSTSGEFYGYTF.

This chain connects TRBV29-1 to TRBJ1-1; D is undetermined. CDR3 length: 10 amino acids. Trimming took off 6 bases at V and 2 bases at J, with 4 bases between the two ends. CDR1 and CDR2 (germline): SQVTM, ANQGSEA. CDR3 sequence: CSVLNTEAFF. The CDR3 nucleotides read TGCAGCGTACTAAACACTGAAGCTTTCTTT. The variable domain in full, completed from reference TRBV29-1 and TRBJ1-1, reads SAVISQKPSRDICQRGTSLTIQCQVDSQVTMMFWYRQQPGQSLTLIATANQGSEATYESGFVIDKFPISRPNLTFSTLTVSNMSPEDSSIYLCSVLNTEAFFGQGTRLTVV.

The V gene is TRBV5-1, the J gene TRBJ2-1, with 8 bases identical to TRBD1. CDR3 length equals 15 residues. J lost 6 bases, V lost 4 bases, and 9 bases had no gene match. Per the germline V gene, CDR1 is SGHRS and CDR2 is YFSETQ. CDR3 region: CASSSKPTGGNEQFF. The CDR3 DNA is TGCGCCAGCAGCAGTAAACCCACAGGGGGCAATGAGCAGTTCTTC. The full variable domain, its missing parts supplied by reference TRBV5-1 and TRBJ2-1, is KAGVTQTPRYLIKTRGQQVTLSCSPISGHRSVSWYQQTPGQGLQFLFEYFSETQRNKGNFPGRFSGRQFSNSRSEMNVSTLELGDSALYLCASSSKPTGGNEQFFGPGTRLTVL.

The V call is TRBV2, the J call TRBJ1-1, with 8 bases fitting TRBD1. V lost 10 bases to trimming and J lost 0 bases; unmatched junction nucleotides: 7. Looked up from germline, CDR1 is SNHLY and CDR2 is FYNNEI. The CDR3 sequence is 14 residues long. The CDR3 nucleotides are TGTGCCACCACAGGGGGGTTCTTGAACACTGAAGCTTTCTTT. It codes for CATTGGFLNTEAFF.

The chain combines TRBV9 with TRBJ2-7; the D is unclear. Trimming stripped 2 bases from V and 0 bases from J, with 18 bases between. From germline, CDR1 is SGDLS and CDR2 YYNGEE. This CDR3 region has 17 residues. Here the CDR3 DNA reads TGTGCCAGCAGCGTTCTTTATTCGCGGAAGAGCTCCTACGAGCAGTACGTC. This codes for CASSVLYSRKSSYEQYV.

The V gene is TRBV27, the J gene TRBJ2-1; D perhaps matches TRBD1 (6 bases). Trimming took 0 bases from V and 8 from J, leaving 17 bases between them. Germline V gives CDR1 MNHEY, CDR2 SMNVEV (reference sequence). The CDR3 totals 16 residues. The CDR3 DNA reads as TGTGCCAGCAGTTTATCCCCCAGGGACATAGGCCATGAGCAGTTCTTC. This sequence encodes CASSLSPRDIGHEQFF.

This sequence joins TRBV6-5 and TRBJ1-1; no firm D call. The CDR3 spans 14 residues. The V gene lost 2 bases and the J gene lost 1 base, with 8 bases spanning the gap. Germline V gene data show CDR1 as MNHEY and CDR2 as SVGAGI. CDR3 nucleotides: TGTGCCAGCAGTTACAGACGGTCGAACACTGAAGCTTTCTTT. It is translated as CASSYRRSNTEAFF.

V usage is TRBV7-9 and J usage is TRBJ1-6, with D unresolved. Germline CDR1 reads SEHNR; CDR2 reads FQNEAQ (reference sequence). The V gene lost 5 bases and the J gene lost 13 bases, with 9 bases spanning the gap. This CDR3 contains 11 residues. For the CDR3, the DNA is TGTGCCAGCAGCCCCGGTCGGCCCCTCCACTTT. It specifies CASSPGRPLHF.

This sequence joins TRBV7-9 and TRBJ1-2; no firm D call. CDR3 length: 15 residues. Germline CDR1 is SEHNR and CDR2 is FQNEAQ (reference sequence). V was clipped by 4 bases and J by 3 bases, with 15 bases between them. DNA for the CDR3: TGTGCCAGCAGCTCTCCTTTTTTCCCGGACTATGGCTACACCTTC. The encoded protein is CASSSPFFPDYGYTF.

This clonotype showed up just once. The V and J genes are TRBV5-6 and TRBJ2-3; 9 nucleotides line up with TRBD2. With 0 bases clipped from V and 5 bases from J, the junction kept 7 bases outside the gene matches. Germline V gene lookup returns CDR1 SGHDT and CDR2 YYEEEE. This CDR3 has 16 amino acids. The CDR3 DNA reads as TGTGCCAGCAGCTTGGAGGCTAGCGGGGTTCAAGATACGCAGTATTTT. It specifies CASSLEASGVQDTQYF.

The CDR3 here is CSATGTRSREQYV. CDR3 DNA: TGCAGTGCTACAGGGACTCGCAGTAGGGAGCAGTACGTC. This sequence joins TRBV20-1 and TRBJ2-7; D is perhaps TRBD2 (6 bases). Trimming took off 4 bases at V and 7 bases at J, with 17 bases between the two ends. This CDR3 is built from 13 residues. Germline V lookup: CDR1 DFQATT, CDR2 SNEGSKA (reference sequence).

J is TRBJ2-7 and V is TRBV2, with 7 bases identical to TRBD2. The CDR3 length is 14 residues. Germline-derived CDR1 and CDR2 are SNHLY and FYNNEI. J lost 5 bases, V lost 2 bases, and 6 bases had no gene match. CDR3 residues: CASSERRAGHEQYV. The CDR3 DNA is TGTGCCAGCAGTGAAAGGCGAGCGGGACACGAGCAGTACGTC.

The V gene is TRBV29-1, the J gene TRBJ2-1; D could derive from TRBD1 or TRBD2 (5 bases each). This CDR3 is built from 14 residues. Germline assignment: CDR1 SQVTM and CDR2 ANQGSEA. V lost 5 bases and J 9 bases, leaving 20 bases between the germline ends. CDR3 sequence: CSVRGSRQLGEQFF. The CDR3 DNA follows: TGCAGCGTTCGGGGCTCCCGGCAATTAGGTGAGCAGTTCTTC.

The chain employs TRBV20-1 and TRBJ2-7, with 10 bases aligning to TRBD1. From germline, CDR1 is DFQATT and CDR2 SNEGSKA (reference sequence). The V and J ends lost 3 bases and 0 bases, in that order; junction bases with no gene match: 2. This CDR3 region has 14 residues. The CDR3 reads CSARDRGNSYEQYF. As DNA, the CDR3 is TGCAGTGCTAGGGACAGGGGGAACTCCTACGAGCAGTACTTC.